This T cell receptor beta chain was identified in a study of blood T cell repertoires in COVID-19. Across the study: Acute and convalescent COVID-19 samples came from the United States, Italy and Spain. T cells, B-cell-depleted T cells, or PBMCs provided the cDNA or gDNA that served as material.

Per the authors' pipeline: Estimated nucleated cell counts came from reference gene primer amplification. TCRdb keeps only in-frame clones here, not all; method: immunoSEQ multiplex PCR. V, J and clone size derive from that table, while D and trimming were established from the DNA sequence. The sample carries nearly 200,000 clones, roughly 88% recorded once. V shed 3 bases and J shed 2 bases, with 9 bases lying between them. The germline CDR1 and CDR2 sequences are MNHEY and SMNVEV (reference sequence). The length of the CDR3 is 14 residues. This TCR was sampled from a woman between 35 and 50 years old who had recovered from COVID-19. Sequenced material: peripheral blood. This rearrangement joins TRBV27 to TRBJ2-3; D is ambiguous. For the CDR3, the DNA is TGTGCCAGCAGTTTTCCAGCGAACACAGATACGCAGTATTTT. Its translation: CASSFPANTDTQYF.